The TCR beta chain under discussion was sequenced for a study of a mutant IDH1 vaccine in newly diagnosed glioma. Overall study: All eight of the vaccinations patients received fell in weeks 1, 3, 5, 7, 11, 15, 19 and 23. In some groups vaccination began 4-6 weeks post-radiotherapy; others received it with temozolomide. Prior therapy was radiotherapy, temozolomide, or both; most received both.

As for time point: week 5, during vaccination. Alongside topical imiquimod, each dose of vaccine comprised 300 ug of mutant IDH1 20-mer peptide. The table came from immunoSEQ multiplex PCR; TCRdb's copy has only in-frame clones and leaves some out. The sample holds about 51,000 clones; around 80% are singletons and the top ten take about 5%. Comment on this clone: The antigen is undetermined.

This sample comprised PBMCs, obtained from a glioma patient whose treatment included an IDH1 peptide vaccine. The sequence derives from a man in his fifties with glioma.

The CDR3 here is CSVEDQNTGELFF. The CDR3 DNA reads as TGCAGCGTTGAAGATCAAAACACCGGGGAGCTGTTTTTT. The chain carries TRBV29-1 and TRBJ2-2; unclear D gene. Trimming removed 0 bases from V and 2 bases from J, with 4 bases in between. The CDR3 totals 13 residues. Looked up from germline, CDR1 is SQVTM and CDR2 is ANQGSEA.